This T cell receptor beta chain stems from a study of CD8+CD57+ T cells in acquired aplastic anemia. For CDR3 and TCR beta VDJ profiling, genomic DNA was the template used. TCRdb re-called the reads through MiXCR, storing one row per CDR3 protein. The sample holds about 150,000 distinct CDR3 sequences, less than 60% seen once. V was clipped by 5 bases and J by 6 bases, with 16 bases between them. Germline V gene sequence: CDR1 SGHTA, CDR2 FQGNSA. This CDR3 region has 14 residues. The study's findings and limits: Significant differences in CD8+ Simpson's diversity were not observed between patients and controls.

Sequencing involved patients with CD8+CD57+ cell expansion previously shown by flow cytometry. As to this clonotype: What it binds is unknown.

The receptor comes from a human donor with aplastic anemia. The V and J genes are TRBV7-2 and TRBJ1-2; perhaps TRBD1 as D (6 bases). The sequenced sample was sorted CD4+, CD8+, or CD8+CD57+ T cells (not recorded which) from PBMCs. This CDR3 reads CASSTQQGWDGYTF. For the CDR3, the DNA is TGTGCCAGCAGCACCCAACAGGGATGGGATGGCTACACCTTC.